This passage covers 3 T cell receptor beta chains from one sample sequenced in a study of blood T cell repertoires in COVID-19. Clones were sequenced by immunoSEQ multiplex PCR, and TCRdb holds only the in-frame ones, with some missing. The table shows 300,000 to 450,000 clones, with about 90% occurring only once. Sequences were obtained from peripheral blood. The receptor set was obtained from a woman in her twenties or thirties with COVID-19, enrolled during active disease.

The chain couples TRBV19 to TRBJ2-7; 8 bases map to TRBD1. V lost 5 bases to trimming and J lost 2 bases; unmatched junction nucleotides: 2. The CDR3 spans 13 residues. Germline V gene lookup returns CDR1 LNHDA and CDR2 SQIVND (reference sequence). The CDR3 nucleotides read TGTGCCAGTAGTGCGGGACAGGCCTACGAGCAGTACTTC. Its protein is CASSAGQAYEQYF.

This clone showed up just once. This chain links TRBV7-2 with TRBJ2-7; 9 bases agree with TRBD2. The CDR3 spans 15 residues. Trimming removed 0 bases from V and 3 bases from J; junction bases left unmatched: 3. Germline assignment: CDR1 SGHTA and CDR2 FQGNSA. The CDR3 coding sequence is TGTGCCAGCAGCTTAGCTAGCGGGGGAAACTACGAGCAGTACTTC. Translation: CASSLASGGNYEQYF.

This chain connects TRBV11-2 to TRBJ2-1; D is unresolved. The CDR3 totals 13 residues. The V end lost 0 bases, the J end lost 7 bases, and 7 bases lay between the germline ends. Germline V gene lookup returns CDR1 SGHAT and CDR2 FQNNGV. The CDR3 DNA follows: TGTGCCAGCAGCTTAGACCAGGCGAATGAGCAGTTCTTC. Its translation is CASSLDQANEQFF.